This TCR beta chain comes out of a study of blood T cell repertoires in COVID-19. The overall study: Italy, Spain and the United States were the sources of the convalescent and acute COVID-19 samples. T cells, B-cell-depleted T cells, or PBMCs supplied cDNA or gDNA.

This study enrolled people aged 18 to 89 from about 26 US geographic areas. Cohort 3 recovered donors had two negative PCRs, clearance, or symptom resolution. Trimming pared 6 bases from V and 0 bases from J, leaving 5 bases between. CDR1 and CDR2 (germline): MNHEY, SMNVEV (reference sequence). The CDR3 spans 13 residues. Sequencing was performed with immunoSEQ multiplex PCR; in TCRdb, only in-frame clones are kept and a portion is missing. The sample consists of about 300,000 clones, 75% to 95% of them appearing once. The sequence was obtained from a woman aged 25-40 years who had recovered from COVID-19. The V and J genes are TRBV27 and TRBJ2-2; D is ambiguous. Specimen: PBMCs or T cells enriched from blood (not recorded which). CDR3 loop: CASRRSNTGELFF. DNA for the CDR3: TGTGCCAGCAGGCGGTCGAACACCGGGGAGCTGTTTTTT.